A selection of T cell receptor beta chains follows, all from one sample in a study of human T cells and chemical hapten exposure. TCRdb passed the 5' RACE reads through MiXCR, listing each CDR3 protein once. Here the sample spans 150,000 or so distinct CDR3 sequences, over 3.5% being singletons. The receptors come from a female donor in good health. The conserved cysteine and the conserved F or W are not part of the CDR3 here.

j_call | v_call | cdr3_aa
TRBJ1-1 | TRBV12-3/TRBV12-4 | ASSLRLEAF
TRBJ1-2 | TRBV27 | ASSPLLGTGGVGYT
TRBJ1-3 | TRBV7-7 | ASSLAGSGNTIY
TRBJ2-1 | TRBV10-3 | AISENRGGRENEQF
TRBJ1-1 | TRBV7-9 | ASSLIASRDSNTEAF
TRBJ2-2 | TRBV15 | ATSRDQGLKRTGELF
TRBJ2-3 | TRBV2 | ASQIWGTRPTDTQY
TRBJ2-5 | TRBV25-1 | ASRGLNRGGRETQY
TRBJ1-5 | TRBV4-3 | ASSQEVRLGNQPQH
TRBJ1-2 | TRBV20-1 | SAVGGSDRSNYGYT
TRBJ2-7 | TRBV15 | ATSRDIWSEQY
TRBJ2-5 | TRBV2 | ASMPGLAVETQY
TRBJ1-5 | TRBV6-6 | ASSTDSTNQPQH
TRBJ2-1 | TRBV7-2 | ASSPDGVYNEQF
TRBJ1-5 | TRBV7-2 | ASSPTGVQPQH
TRBJ2-5 | TRBV5-1 | ASSFSPQETQY
TRBJ1-6 | TRBV7-6 | ASSADRFSLPLH
TRBJ1-3 | TRBV4-2 | AGRAGNTIY
TRBJ1-5 | TRBV7-2 | ASSGDSRGPQH
TRBJ2-1 | TRBV20-1 | SAMVQGRVYNEQF
TRBJ2-2 | TRBV14 | ASSLGPGELF
TRBJ2-6 | TRBV7-6 | ASSSLGDRGLGANVLT
TRBJ1-1 | TRBV18 | ASSPAGVEAF
TRBJ1-2 | TRBV9 | ASSAGTGINYGYT
TRBJ2-3 | TRBV5-1 | ASSLVPSSASTDTQY
TRBJ2-5 | TRBV18 | ASSPPSRQETQY
TRBJ1-5 | TRBV21-1 | ASSKPGTENNQPQH
TRBJ2-1 | TRBV6-2/TRBV6-3 | ASSSQGFPNEQF
TRBJ1-2 | TRBV5-6 | ASSRGQGGYGYT
TRBJ2-6 | TRBV4-1 | ASSLRAGNDRAVLT
TRBJ1-4 | TRBV7-2 | ASSPTGVVKSGEKLF
TRBJ1-5 | TRBV7-8 | ASSLAGGAGNQPQH
TRBJ2-5 | TRBV7-3 | ASSPRGTETQY
TRBJ1-1 | TRBV28 | ASRRDRVGTEAF
TRBJ2-1 | TRBV5-1 | ASSLLGTLQSEQF
TRBJ2-7 | TRBV28 | ASSLLRYYEQY
TRBJ2-1 | TRBV2 | ASSEDREYEQF
TRBJ2-7 | TRBV2 | ASTGEVRTYEQY